This TCR beta chain was sequenced in a study of blood T cells in healthy people across ages. A J-beta primer mix and a sample-barcoded 5' primer were used in a second PCR of roughly 7 to 12 cycles. One entry per CDR3 protein, called by TCRdb with MiXCR from the 5' RACE reads. Here the sample spans over 600,000 distinct CDR3 sequences, about 21% being singletons. Peripheral blood, roughly 9.3 milliliters per donor, was collected. This clonotype was seen a handful of times. Losses at the gene ends were 5 bases for V and 0 bases for J; bases not matched to a gene: 10. The CDR3 contains 16 residues. Germline V gives CDR1 MNHNS, CDR2 SASEGT.

This sequence originates from a man between 65 and 85 years old in good health. The sample consisted of blood. The chain employs TRBV6-1 and TRBJ2-7; 7 positions agree with TRBD2. CDR3 in amino acids: CASSRSASGSSYEQYF. The CDR3 bases are TGTGCCAGCAGTCGTTCTGCTAGCGGAAGCTCCTACGAGCAGTACTTC.